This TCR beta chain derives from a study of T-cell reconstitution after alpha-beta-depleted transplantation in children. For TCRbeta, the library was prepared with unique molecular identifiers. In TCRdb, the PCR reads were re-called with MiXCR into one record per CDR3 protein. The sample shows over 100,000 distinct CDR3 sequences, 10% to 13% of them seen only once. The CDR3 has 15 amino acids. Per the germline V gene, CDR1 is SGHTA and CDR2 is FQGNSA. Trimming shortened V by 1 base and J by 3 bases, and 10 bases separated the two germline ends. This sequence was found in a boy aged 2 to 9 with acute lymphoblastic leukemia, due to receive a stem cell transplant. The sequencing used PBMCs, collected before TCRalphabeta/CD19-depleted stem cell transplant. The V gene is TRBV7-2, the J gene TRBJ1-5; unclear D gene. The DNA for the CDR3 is TGTGCCAGCAGCTTAGACCGAAGGAACAATCAGCCCCAGCATTTT. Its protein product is CASSLDRRNNQPQHF.